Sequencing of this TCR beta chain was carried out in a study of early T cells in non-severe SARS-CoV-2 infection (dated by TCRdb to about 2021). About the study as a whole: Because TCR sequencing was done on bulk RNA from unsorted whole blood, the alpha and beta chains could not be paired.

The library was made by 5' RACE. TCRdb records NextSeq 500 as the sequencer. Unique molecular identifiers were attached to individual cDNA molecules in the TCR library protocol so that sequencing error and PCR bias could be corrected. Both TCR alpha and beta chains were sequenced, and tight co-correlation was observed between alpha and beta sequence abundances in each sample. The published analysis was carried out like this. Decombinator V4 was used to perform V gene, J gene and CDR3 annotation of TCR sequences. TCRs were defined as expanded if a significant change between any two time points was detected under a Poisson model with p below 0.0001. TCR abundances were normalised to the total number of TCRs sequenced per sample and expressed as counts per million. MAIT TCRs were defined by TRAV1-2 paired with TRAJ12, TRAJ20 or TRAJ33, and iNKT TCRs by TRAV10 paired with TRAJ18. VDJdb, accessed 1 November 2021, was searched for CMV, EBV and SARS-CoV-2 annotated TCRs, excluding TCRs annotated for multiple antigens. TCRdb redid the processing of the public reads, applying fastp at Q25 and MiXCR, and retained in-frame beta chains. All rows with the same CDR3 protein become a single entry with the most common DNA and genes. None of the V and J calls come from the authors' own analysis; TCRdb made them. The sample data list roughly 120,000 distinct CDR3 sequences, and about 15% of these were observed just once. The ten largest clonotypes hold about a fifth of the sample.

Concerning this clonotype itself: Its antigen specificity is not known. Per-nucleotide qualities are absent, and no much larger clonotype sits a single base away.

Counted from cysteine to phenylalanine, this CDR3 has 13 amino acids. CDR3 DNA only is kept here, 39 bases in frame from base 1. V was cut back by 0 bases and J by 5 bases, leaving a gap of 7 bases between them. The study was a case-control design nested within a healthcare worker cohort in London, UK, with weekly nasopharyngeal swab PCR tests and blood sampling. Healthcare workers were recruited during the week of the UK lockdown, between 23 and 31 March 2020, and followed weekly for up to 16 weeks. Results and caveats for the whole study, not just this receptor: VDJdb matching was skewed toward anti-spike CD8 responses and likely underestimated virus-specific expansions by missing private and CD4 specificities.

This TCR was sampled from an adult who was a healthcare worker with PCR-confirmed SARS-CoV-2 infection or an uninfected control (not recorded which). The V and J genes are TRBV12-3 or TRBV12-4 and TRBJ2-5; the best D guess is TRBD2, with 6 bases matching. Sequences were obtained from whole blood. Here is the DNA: TGTGCCAGCAGTTTAGCGACTAGTGAGACCCAGTACTTC. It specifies CASSLATSETQYF.